This T cell receptor beta chain stems from a study of blood T cell dynamics during melanoma immunotherapy. Study at large: First-line therapy was either pembrolizumab or nivolumab with ipilimumab for metastatic melanoma.

Time point defined: week 3, after first cycle of checkpoint inhibitor. This table comes from immunoSEQ multiplex PCR, and its TCRdb copy is limited to in-frame clones, with some not included. The data contain fewer than 20,000 clones, about 94% of them singletons. Germline V gene lookup returns CDR1 SGHTA and CDR2 FQGNSA. This CDR3 contains 15 residues. Trimming stripped 1 base from V and 5 bases from J, with 15 bases between. The chain links TRBV7-2 to TRBJ2-7, with D possibly TRBD2 on 6 matching bases. Source: effector memory CD8+ T cells from blood, taken from a patient treated with checkpoint blockade. The sequence was collected from a human donor with melanoma. This CDR3 is CASSLDGRAGDEQYF. The CDR3 coding sequence is TGTGCCAGCAGCTTAGACGGGAGAGCCGGAGACGAGCAGTACTTC.